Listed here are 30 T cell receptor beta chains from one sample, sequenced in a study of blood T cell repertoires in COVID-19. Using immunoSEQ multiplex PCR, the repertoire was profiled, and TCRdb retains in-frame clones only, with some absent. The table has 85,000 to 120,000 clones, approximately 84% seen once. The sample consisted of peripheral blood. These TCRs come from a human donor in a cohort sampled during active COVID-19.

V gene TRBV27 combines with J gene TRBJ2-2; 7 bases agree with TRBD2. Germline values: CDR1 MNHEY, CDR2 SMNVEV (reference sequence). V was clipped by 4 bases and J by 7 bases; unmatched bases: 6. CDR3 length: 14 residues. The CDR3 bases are TGTGCCAGCAGTTCCCGGGGGGTGAACGGGGAGCTGTTTTTT. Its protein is CASSSRGVNGELFF.

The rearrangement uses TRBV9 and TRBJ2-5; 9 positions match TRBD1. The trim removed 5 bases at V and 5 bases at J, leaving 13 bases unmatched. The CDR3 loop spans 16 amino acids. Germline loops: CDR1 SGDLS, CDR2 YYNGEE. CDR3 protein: CASSEGGTGMVETQYF. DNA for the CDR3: TGTGCCAGCAGTGAGGGAGGGACAGGGATGGTGGAGACCCAGTACTTC.

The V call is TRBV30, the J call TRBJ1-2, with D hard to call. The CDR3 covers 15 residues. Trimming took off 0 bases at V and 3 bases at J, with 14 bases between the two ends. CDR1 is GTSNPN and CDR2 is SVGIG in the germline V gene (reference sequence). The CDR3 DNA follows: TGTGCCTGGAGTGTAGGAGGACGGCCGTACTATGGCTACACCTTC. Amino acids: CAWSVGGRPYYGYTF.

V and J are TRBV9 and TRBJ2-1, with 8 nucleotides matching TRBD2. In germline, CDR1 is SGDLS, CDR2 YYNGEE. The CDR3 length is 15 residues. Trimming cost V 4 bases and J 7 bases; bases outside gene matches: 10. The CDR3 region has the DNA TGTGCCAGCAGCCGCAGCGGGGGCCCGGGTAATGAGCAGTTCTTC. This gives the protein CASSRSGGPGNEQFF. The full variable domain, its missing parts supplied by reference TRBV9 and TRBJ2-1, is DSGVTQTPKHLITATGQRVTLRCSPRSGDLSVYWYQQSLDQGLQFLIQYYNGEERAKGNILERFSAQQFPDLHSELNLSSLELGDSALYFCASSRSGGPGNEQFFGPGTRLTVL.

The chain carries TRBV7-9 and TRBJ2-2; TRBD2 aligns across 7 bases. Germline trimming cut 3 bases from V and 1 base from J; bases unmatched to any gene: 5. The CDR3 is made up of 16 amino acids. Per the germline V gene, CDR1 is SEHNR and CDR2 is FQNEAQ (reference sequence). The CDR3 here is CASSFRGGGNTGELFF. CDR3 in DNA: TGTGCCAGCAGCTTTCGAGGCGGGGGGAACACCGGGGAGCTGTTTTTT.

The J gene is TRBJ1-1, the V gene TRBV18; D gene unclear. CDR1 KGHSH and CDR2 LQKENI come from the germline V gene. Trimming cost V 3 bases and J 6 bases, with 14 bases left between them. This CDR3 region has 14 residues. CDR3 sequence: CASSPFPQLAEAFF. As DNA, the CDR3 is TGTGCCAGCTCACCGTTCCCCCAGTTGGCTGAAGCTTTCTTT.

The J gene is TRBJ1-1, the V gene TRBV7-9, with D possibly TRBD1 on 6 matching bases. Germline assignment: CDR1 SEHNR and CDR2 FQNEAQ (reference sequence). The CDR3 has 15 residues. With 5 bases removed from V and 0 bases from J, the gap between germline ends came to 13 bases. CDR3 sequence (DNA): TGTGCCAGCAGCGAACAGGGTGCGATGAACACTGAAGCTTTCTTT. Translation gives CASSEQGAMNTEAFF.

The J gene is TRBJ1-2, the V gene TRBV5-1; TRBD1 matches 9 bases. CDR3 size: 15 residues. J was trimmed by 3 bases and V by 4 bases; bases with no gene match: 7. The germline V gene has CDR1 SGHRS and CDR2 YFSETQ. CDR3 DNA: TGCGCCAGCAGCGGGGGACAGGGAGGATACTATGGCTACACCTTC. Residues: CASSGGQGGYYGYTF.

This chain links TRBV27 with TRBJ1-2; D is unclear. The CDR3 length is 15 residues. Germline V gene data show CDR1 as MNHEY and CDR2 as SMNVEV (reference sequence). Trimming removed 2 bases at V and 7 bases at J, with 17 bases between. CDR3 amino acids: CASSLLPGVSTGYTF. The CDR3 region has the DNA TGTGCCAGCAGTTTACTTCCGGGAGTGAGTACTGGCTACACCTTC.

CDR3 in DNA: TGCGCCAGCAGCTCCGCAGGGTCAACTAATGAAAAACTGTTTTTT. Translating gives CASSSAGSTNEKLFF. This chain connects TRBV5-1 to TRBJ1-4, with TRBD1 as a possible D gene (5 bases). The CDR3 runs 15 residues. Germline V CDR1 and CDR2: SGHRS, YFSETQ. The ends were cut back, 3 bases at V and 0 bases at J, with 9 bases in the middle. Variable domain in full (rest from reference TRBV5-1 and TRBJ1-4): KAGVTQTPRYLIKTRGQQVTLSCSPISGHRSVSWYQQTPGQGLQFLFEYFSETQRNKGNFPGRFSGRQFSNSRSEMNVSTLELGDSALYLCASSSAGSTNEKLFFGSGTQLSVL.

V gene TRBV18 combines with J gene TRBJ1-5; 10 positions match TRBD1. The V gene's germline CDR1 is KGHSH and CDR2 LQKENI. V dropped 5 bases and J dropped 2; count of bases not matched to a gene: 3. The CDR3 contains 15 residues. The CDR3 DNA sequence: TGTGCCAGCTCAGAAGGGACAGGGGGCAATCAGCCCCAGCATTTT. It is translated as CASSEGTGGNQPQHF. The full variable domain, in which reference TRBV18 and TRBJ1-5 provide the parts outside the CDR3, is NAGVMQNPRHLVRRRGQEARLRCSPMKGHSHVYWYRQLPEEGLKFMVYLQKENIIDESGMPKERFSAEFPKEGPSILRIQQVVRGDSAAYFCASSEGTGGNQPQHFGDGTRLSIL.

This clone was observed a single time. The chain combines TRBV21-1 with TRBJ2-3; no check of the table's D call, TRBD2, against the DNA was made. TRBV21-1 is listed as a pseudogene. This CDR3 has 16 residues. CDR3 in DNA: TGTGCCAGCAGCAAAGCGACGGGGGGCTTCTCAGATACGCAGTATTTT. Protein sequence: CASSKATGGFSDTQYF.

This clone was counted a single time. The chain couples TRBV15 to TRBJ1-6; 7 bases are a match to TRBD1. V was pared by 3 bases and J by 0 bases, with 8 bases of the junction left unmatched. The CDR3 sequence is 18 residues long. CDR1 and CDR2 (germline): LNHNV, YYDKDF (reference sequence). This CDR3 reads CATSSSGTASSYNSPLHF. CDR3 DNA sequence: TGTGCCACCAGCAGTTCCGGGACAGCAAGCTCCTATAATTCACCCCTCCACTTT.

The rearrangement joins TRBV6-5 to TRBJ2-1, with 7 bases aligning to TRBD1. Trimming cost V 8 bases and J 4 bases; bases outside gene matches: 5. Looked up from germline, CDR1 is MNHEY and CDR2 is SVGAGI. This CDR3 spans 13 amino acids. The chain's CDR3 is CASGTAEYNEQFF. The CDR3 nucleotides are TGTGCCAGCGGGACAGCAGAGTACAATGAGCAGTTCTTC.

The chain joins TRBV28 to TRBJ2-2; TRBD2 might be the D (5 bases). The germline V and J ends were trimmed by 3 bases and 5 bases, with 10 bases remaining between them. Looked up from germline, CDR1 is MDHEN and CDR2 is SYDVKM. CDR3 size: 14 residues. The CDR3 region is CASSFSGWTGELFF. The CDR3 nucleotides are TGTGCCAGCAGTTTCTCGGGATGGACCGGGGAGCTGTTTTTT.

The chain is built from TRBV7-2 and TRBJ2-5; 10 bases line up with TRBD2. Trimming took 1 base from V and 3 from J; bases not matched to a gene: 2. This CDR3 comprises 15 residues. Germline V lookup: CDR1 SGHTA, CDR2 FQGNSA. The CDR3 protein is CASSLESGGEETQYF. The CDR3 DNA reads TGTGCCAGCAGCTTAGAGAGCGGGGGGGAAGAGACCCAGTACTTC.

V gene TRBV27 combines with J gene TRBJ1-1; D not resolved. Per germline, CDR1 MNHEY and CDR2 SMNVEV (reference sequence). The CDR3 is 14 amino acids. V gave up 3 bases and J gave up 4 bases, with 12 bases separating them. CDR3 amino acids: CASSFSGLFTEAFF. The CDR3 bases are TGTGCCAGCAGTTTCTCGGGTCTCTTCACTGAAGCTTTCTTT.

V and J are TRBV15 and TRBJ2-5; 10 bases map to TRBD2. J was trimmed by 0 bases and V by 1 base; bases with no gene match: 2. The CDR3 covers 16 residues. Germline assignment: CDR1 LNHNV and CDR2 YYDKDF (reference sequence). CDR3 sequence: CATSRALAGDQETQYF. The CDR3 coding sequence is TGTGCCACCAGCAGAGCCCTAGCGGGGGACCAAGAGACCCAGTACTTC.

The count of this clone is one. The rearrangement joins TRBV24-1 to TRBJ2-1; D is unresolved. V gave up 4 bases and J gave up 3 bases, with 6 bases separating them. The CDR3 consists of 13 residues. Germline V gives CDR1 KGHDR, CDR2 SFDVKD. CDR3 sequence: CATSDPGYNEQFF. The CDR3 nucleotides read TGTGCCACCAGTGACCCGGGCTACAATGAGCAGTTCTTC.

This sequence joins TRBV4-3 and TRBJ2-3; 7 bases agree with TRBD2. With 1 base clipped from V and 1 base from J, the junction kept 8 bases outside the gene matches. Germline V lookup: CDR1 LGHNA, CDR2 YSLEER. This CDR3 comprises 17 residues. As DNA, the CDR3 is TGCGCCAGCAGCCAAGCCCTTATCGCGGGGGGCACAGATACGCAGTATTTT. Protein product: CASSQALIAGGTDTQYF.

As DNA, the CDR3 is TGCAGTGCTAGTTGGCAGGTGAACGGCTACACCTTC. It codes for CSASWQVNGYTF. The rearrangement uses TRBV20-1 and TRBJ1-2; D remains unclear. Germline V gene sequence: CDR1 DFQATT, CDR2 SNEGSKA (reference sequence). V lost 3 bases, J lost 8 bases, and 13 bases lay in between. The CDR3 contains 12 residues.

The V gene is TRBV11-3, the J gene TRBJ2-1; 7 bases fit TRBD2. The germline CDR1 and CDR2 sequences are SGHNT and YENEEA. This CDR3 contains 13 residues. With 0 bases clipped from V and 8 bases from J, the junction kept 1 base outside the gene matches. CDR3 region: CASSLDAGDEQFF. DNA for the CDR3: TGTGCCAGCAGCTTAGATGCGGGGGATGAGCAGTTCTTC. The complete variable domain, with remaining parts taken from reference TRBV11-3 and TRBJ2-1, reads EAGVVQSPRYKIIEKKQPVAFWCNPISGHNTLYWYLQNLGQGPELLIRYENEEAVDDSQLPKDRFSAERLKGVDSTLKIQPAELGDSAVYLCASSLDAGDEQFFGPGTRLTVL.

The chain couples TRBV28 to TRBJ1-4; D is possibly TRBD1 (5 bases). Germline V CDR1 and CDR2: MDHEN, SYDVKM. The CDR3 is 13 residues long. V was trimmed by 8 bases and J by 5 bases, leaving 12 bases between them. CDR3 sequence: CASEDSRNEKLFF. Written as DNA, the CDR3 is TGTGCCAGCGAAGACAGCAGAAATGAAAAACTGTTTTTT.

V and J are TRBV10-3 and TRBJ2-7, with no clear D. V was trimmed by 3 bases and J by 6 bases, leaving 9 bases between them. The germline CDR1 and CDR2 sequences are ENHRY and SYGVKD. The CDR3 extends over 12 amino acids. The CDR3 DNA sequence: TGTGCCATCAGTGATTACGGCGGCGAGCAGTACTTC. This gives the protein CAISDYGGEQYF.

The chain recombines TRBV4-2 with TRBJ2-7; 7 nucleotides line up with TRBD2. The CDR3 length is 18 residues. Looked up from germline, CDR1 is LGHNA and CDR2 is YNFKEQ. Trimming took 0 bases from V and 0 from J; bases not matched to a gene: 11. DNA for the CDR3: TGTGCCAGCAGCCAAGATCAGGCCAGGGACTACCTCTCCTACGAGCAGTACTTC. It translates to CASSQDQARDYLSYEQYF.

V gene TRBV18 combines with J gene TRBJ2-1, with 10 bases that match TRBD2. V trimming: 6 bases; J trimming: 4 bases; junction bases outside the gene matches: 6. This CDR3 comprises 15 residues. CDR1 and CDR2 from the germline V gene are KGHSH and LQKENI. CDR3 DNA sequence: TGTGCCAGCTCCTCCAGCGGGGGGGCGTACAATGAGCAGTTCTTC. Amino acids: CASSSSGGAYNEQFF. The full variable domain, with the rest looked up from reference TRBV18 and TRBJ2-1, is NAGVMQNPRHLVRRRGQEARLRCSPMKGHSHVYWYRQLPEEGLKFMVYLQKENIIDESGMPKERFSAEFPKEGPSILRIQQVVRGDSAAYFCASSSSGGAYNEQFFGPGTRLTVL.

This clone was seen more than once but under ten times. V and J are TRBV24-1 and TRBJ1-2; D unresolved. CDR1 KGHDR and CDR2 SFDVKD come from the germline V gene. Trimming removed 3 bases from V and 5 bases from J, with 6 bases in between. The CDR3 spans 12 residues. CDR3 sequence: CATSDQRYGYTF. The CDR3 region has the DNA TGTGCCACCAGTGATCAGCGTTATGGCTACACCTTC.

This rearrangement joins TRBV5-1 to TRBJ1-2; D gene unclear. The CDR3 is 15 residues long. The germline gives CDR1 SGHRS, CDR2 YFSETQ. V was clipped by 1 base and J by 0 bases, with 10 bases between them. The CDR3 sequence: CASSLMGSTNYGYTF. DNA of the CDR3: TGCGCCAGCAGCTTGATGGGGAGCACTAACTATGGCTACACCTTC.

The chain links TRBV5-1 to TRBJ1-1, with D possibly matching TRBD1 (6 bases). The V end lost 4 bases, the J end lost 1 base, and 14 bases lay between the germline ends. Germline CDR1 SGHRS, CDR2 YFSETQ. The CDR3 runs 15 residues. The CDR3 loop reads CASSIQTGPNTEAFF. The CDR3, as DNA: TGCGCCAGCAGCATCCAGACAGGCCCGAACACTGAAGCTTTCTTT.

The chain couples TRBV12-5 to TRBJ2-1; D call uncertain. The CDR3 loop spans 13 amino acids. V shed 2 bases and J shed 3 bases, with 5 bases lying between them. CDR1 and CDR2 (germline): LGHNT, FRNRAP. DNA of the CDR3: TGTGCTAGTGGTTTGATAGTCTACAATGAGCAGTTCTTC. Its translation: CASGLIVYNEQFF.